These 25 T cell receptor beta chains came from one sample sequenced in a study of shared clonotypes between healthy human individuals. Generated by immunoSEQ multiplex PCR, the TCRdb table keeps only in-frame clones and is missing some. Among under 1 million clones listed, approximately 96% were seen once. Naive CD8 cells were CD45RO-negative, positively selected for CCR7, excluding terminally differentiated effector memory CD45RA+ cells. Material: naive CD8+ T cells sorted from blood. The receptors stem from a man under 40 in good health.

The chain combines TRBV19 with TRBJ2-1; 7 nucleotides agree with TRBD2. The V gene end was trimmed by 5 bases and the J gene end by 8 bases; junction bases not matched to a gene: 9. Germline V CDR1 and CDR2: LNHDA, SQIVND (reference sequence). The CDR3 is 14 amino acids. The CDR3 nucleotides are TGTGCCAGTAGTGCCCGACTAGCCCCCCATGAGCAGTTCTTC. It specifies CASSARLAPHEQFF.

The V gene is TRBV6-5, the J gene TRBJ1-1; no reliable D call. Germline V gives CDR1 MNHEY, CDR2 SVGAGI. Trimming removed 10 bases from V and 2 bases from J, with 14 bases in between. The CDR3 extends over 13 amino acids. The CDR3 is CATSYALNTEAFF. CDR3 nucleotides: TGTGCCACCTCTTACGCGCTCAACACTGAAGCTTTCTTT.

This clone was observed a handful of times. The sample carries other DNA sequences with the same CDR3. The chain employs TRBV5-1 and TRBJ2-5; D not resolved. CDR1 and CDR2 from the germline V gene are SGHRS and YFSETQ. This CDR3 has 11 amino acids. V was pared by 2 bases and J by 4 bases, with 3 bases between. The CDR3 region is CASSFGETQYF. CDR3 bases: TGCGCCAGCAGCTTCGGAGAGACCCAGTACTTC. Using reference TRBV5-1 and TRBJ2-5 for the parts outside the CDR3, the full variable domain is KAGVTQTPRYLIKTRGQQVTLSCSPISGHRSVSWYQQTPGQGLQFLFEYFSETQRNKGNFPGRFSGRQFSNSRSEMNVSTLELGDSALYLCASSFGETQYFGPGTRLLVL.

This chain uses TRBV5-1 with TRBJ2-7; TRBD2 is a possible D gene (7 bases). Trimming cost V 5 bases and J 1 base, with 25 bases left between them. Germline V gives CDR1 SGHRS, CDR2 YFSETQ. The CDR3 length is 18 residues. The CDR3 DNA reads TGCGCCAGCAGTGATGAGGCAGGGGAGAGCGGGAAGTCCTACGAGCAGTACTTC. Its translation is CASSDEAGESGKSYEQYF.

J is TRBJ1-2 and V is TRBV10-2, with D tentatively TRBD1 (6 bases). The CDR3 has 12 residues. Trimming cost V 5 bases and J 3 bases, with 7 bases left between them. The V gene's germline CDR1 is WSHSY and CDR2 SAAADI. The CDR3 coding sequence is TGCGCCAGCAGTTCAGGGGACTATGGCTACACCTTC. Encoded protein: CASSSGDYGYTF.

The chain recombines TRBV9 with TRBJ2-3; weak D call: TRBD2 (6 bases). Germline values: CDR1 SGDLS, CDR2 YYNGEE. Trimming took off 3 bases at V and 0 bases at J, with 17 bases between the two ends. The CDR3 contains 17 residues. The CDR3 region is CASSALIAERSTDTQYF. In DNA form, the CDR3 reads TGTGCCAGCAGCGCTTTGATAGCGGAACGTAGCACAGATACGCAGTATTTT.

In DNA, the CDR3 is TGCGCCAGCAGCTCCCAACAGGGACCCGGGGAGCTGTTTTTT. Protein sequence: CASSSQQGPGELFF. The chain carries TRBV5-1 and TRBJ2-2, with a possible D match to TRBD1 (6 bases). CDR1 and CDR2 (germline): SGHRS, YFSETQ. V lost 3 bases and J 6 bases, leaving 12 bases between the germline ends. There are 14 residues in the CDR3. Together with reference TRBV5-1 and TRBJ2-2, the CDR3 gives the full variable domain: KAGVTQTPRYLIKTRGQQVTLSCSPISGHRSVSWYQQTPGQGLQFLFEYFSETQRNKGNFPGRFSGRQFSNSRSEMNVSTLELGDSALYLCASSSQQGPGELFFGEGSRLTVL.

This chain connects TRBV29-1 to TRBJ2-2; D is perhaps TRBD2 (6 bases). Germline CDR1 and CDR2: SQVTM and ANQGSEA. Trimming cost V 5 bases and J 5 bases, with 15 bases left between them. This CDR3 region has 14 residues. The CDR3 sequence is CSVCRDGGTGELFF. CDR3 in DNA: TGCAGCGTTTGTAGGGACGGAGGGACCGGGGAGCTGTTTTTT.

The chain recombines TRBV29-1 with TRBJ2-5; D might be TRBD2 (6 bases). V dropped 4 bases and J dropped 5 bases, with 20 bases sitting between them. Germline loops: CDR1 SQVTM, CDR2 ANQGSEA. The CDR3 runs 15 residues. In nucleotides, the CDR3 is TGCAGCGTTGGCGGACGTGGGGAAGGGAGGGAGACCCAGTACTTC. Translation gives CSVGGRGEGRETQYF.

The CDR3 sequence is CASSSQGTPYEQYF. The CDR3, as DNA: TGCGCCAGCAGCTCTCAGGGAACCCCCTACGAGCAGTACTTC. The rearrangement uses TRBV5-1 and TRBJ2-7; D may be TRBD1 (5 bases). This CDR3 has 14 amino acids. CDR1 and CDR2 from the germline V gene are SGHRS and YFSETQ. Trimming left V 3 bases short and J 2 bases short, with 12 bases between.

This sequence joins TRBV2 and TRBJ2-5; the D gene is possibly TRBD2 (6 bases). The V and J ends lost 7 bases and 2 bases respectively, with 17 bases between them. CDR3 length: 15 residues. Germline V gene lookup returns CDR1 SNHLY and CDR2 FYNNEI. This chain's CDR3 is CASNAEPGLQETQYF. CDR3 sequence (DNA): TGTGCCAGCAATGCTGAACCGGGACTGCAAGAGACCCAGTACTTC.

For this clone: This sample includes further DNA sequences coding for the same CDR3. The V call is TRBV7-9, the J call TRBJ2-5; D is tentatively TRBD1 or TRBD2 (5 bases each). CDR1 and CDR2 (germline): SEHNR, FQNEAQ (reference sequence). CDR3 size: 15 residues. Between the trimmed V and J ends, which lost 1 base and 4 bases, there was a span of 13 bases. The CDR3 bases are TGTGCCAGCAGCTTAGGACCCCAGGGAGCAGAGACCCAGTACTTC. Its translation is CASSLGPQGAETQYF.

This chain connects TRBV11-2 to TRBJ2-1, with 9 bases that match TRBD2. CDR1 is SGHAT, CDR2 FQNNGV, per germline. Germline trimming cut 3 bases from V and 8 bases from J; bases unmatched to any gene: 8. This CDR3 has 15 amino acids. CDR3 region: CASSFSQREADEQFF. The DNA of the CDR3 is TGTGCCAGCAGCTTTTCCCAGCGGGAGGCCGATGAGCAGTTCTTC.

This rearrangement joins TRBV7-9 to TRBJ2-1; D remains ambiguous. This CDR3 region has 13 residues. Germline CDR1 and CDR2: SEHNR and FQNEAQ (reference sequence). Trimming took 5 bases from V and 5 from J, leaving 10 bases between them. The CDR3 DNA reads TGTGCCAGCAGCCCGCACGACCACAATGAGCAGTTCTTC. Amino acid sequence: CASSPHDHNEQFF.

The chain joins TRBV30 to TRBJ1-1; no reliable D call. In germline, CDR1 is GTSNPN, CDR2 SVGIG (reference sequence). Trimming removed 0 bases from V and 2 bases from J, with 4 bases in between. The CDR3 loop spans 12 amino acids. The CDR3 sequence: CAWSVLNTEAFF. In DNA form, the CDR3 reads TGTGCCTGGAGTGTACTTAACACTGAAGCTTTCTTT.

The V call is TRBV27, the J call TRBJ2-7; TRBD1 matches at 7 bases. Germline lookup yields CDR1 MNHEY and CDR2 SMNVEV (reference sequence). Germline trimming cut 6 bases from V and 7 bases from J; bases unmatched to any gene: 6. This CDR3 comprises 12 residues. CDR3 residues: CASRRGQREQYF. The CDR3 region has the DNA TGTGCCAGCAGAAGGGGACAGCGGGAGCAGTACTTC.

The CDR3 reads CASSSYGGSLYEQYF. As DNA, the CDR3 is TGCGCCAGCAGCTCCTACGGGGGCAGTCTCTACGAGCAGTACTTC. The V and J genes are TRBV5-1 and TRBJ2-7; D could derive from TRBD1 or TRBD2 (6 bases each). The CDR3 consists of 15 residues. V lost 3 bases, J lost 3 bases, and 16 bases lay in between. Germline loops: CDR1 SGHRS, CDR2 YFSETQ.

The rearrangement links TRBV5-4 to TRBJ2-3, with D unclear. The germline gives CDR1 SGHNT, CDR2 YYREEE (reference sequence). CDR3 length equals 12 residues. The V gene lost 4 bases and the J gene lost 3 bases, with 6 bases spanning the gap. The CDR3 sequence is CASSLPTDTQYF. The DNA of the CDR3 is TGTGCCAGCAGCCTCCCTACAGATACGCAGTATTTT.

As to this clone: The junction departs from germline at one end; a sequencing error may be responsible. Here the CDR3 DNA reads TGTGCTAGCAGCTTGGGACTAGCGGCACAAGAGACCCAGTACTTC. Translation gives CASSLGLAAQETQYF. The chain has TRBV7-7 and TRBJ2-5, with 11 bases that match TRBD2. CDR1 and CDR2 from the germline V gene are SSHAT and FNYEAQ (reference sequence). The CDR3 runs 15 residues.

This clone was recorded only once. The CDR3 region is CASSYGTNTEAFF. Written as DNA, the CDR3 is TGTGCCAGCAGTTACGGGACCAACACTGAAGCTTTCTTT. The chain couples TRBV27 to TRBJ1-1; TRBD1 is a possible D gene (5 bases). The CDR3 has 13 amino acids. Germline V gene lookup returns CDR1 MNHEY and CDR2 SMNVEV (reference sequence). V was shortened by 4 bases and J by 2 bases, with 8 bases between the two germline ends.

The rearrangement links TRBV2 to TRBJ2-7, with 9 bases aligning to TRBD2. There are 16 residues in the CDR3. J was trimmed by 0 bases and V by 9 bases; bases with no gene match: 12. Germline-derived CDR1 and CDR2 are SNHLY and FYNNEI. The CDR3 DNA sequence: TGTGCCAGTCGTGCTAGCGGGGATACTAGCTCCTACGAGCAGTACTTC. This codes for CASRASGDTSSYEQYF.

In its sample, this clone was seen once. The V call is TRBV7-9, the J call TRBJ2-3; the D call may be TRBD1 or TRBD2 (5 bases each). Germline CDR1 reads SEHNR; CDR2 reads FQNEAQ (reference sequence). The CDR3 consists of 16 residues. V lost 3 bases and J 0 bases, leaving 13 bases between the germline ends. CDR3 sequence: CASSFSNRDSTDTQYF. As DNA, the CDR3 is TGTGCCAGCAGCTTCTCAAACCGGGACAGCACAGATACGCAGTATTTT. Full variable domain (remainder filled in from reference TRBV7-9 and TRBJ2-3): DTGVSQNPRHKITKRGQNVTFRCDPISEHNRLYWYRQTLGQGPEFLTYFQNEAQLEKSRLLSDRFSAERPKGSFSTLEIQRTEQGDSAMYLCASSFSNRDSTDTQYFGPGTRLTVL.

The gene calls are TRBV4-2 and TRBJ2-2, with 9 bases that match TRBD1. Trimming cost V 1 base and J 6 bases; bases outside gene matches: 15. Germline V gives CDR1 LGHNA, CDR2 YNFKEQ. The CDR3 is 19 residues long. For the CDR3, the DNA is TGTGCCAGCAGCCAAGGAAGAATCTCCGAGACAGGGGGATCCGGGGAGCTGTTTTTT. This codes for CASSQGRISETGGSGELFF.

The chain combines TRBV27 with TRBJ2-7; weak D call: TRBD1 (5 bases). This CDR3 has 12 amino acids. CDR1 is MNHEY, CDR2 SMNVEV, per germline (reference sequence). V was clipped by 6 bases and J by 2 bases, with 8 bases between them. In nucleotides, the CDR3 is TGTGCCAGCAGGGGGCTTCCCTACGAGCAGTACTTC. Protein: CASRGLPYEQYF.

V usage is TRBV27 and J usage is TRBJ1-2, with D perhaps matching TRBD1 (5 bases). Germline lookup yields CDR1 MNHEY and CDR2 SMNVEV (reference sequence). Between the trimmed V and J ends, which lost 8 bases and 5 bases, there was a span of 12 bases. The CDR3 consists of 12 residues. The CDR3 loop is CASQGGEYGYTF. The CDR3 nucleotides are TGTGCCAGCCAGGGAGGGGAATATGGCTACACCTTC.